This T cell receptor (beta chain) stems from a study of OX40 agonist ivuxolimab in advanced cancers. The wider study: Three patients got partial responses; one had hepatocellular carcinoma and two had cutaneous melanoma. Study results and caveats: Antigen targets of the expanded peripheral T cells went undetermined.

The assay was immunoSEQ multiplex PCR, and TCRdb's table has in-frame clones only and misses some. The sample comprises about 31,000 clones, about 90% of which are singletons, and around 4.8% rests with the top ten. Looked up from germline, CDR1 is MNHEY and CDR2 is SMNVEV (reference sequence). Trimming cost V 0 bases and J 3 bases, with 13 bases left between them. The CDR3 runs 16 residues. Comments on this clone: Its antigen is undetermined.

Exclusion of a patient followed from autoimmune disease history or systemic immunosuppression. At cycle 4 day 1, cycle 7 day 1, and baseline, blood was sampled. Sequenced here: CD4+ or CD8+ T cells sorted from blood, sampled in a trial of the OX40 agonist ivuxolimab. The gene calls are TRBV27 and TRBJ2-3; D is uncertain. This sequence originates from an adult with an advanced solid tumor such as melanoma, head and neck, liver or kidney cancer. The CDR3 bases are TGTGCCAGCAGTTTATCGGGTAGAACCATTACAGATACGCAGTATTTT. Its translation: CASSLSGRTITDTQYF.